This entry is about one T cell receptor beta chain. Its target is not known. J lost 2 bases, V lost 4 bases, and 17 bases had no gene match. The CDR3 totals 20 residues. The germline V gene encodes CDR1 SNHLY and CDR2 FYNNEI. The sample is drawn from a study of CD8+ T cells in alopecia areata. Study overall: At a dose of 5 to 10 mg twice daily, oral tofacitinib was given to treated patients. Study-wide findings and caveats: Clonality exceeded that of normal scalp in lesional scalp, most notably in alopecia totalis/universalis.

Extracted from the samples, RNA was reverse transcribed into cDNA to serve as the sequencing template. Repertoires were generated with immunoSEQ multiplex PCR, while TCRdb's copy carries only in-frame clones and drops some. Of 150,000 to 200,000 clones listed, approximately 70% are singletons. The chain carries TRBV2 and TRBJ2-3; 11 bases map to TRBD2. The input for sequencing was CD8+ T cells sorted from blood, taken at week 0. The origin of this receptor is a human donor with alopecia areata. The CDR3 DNA sequence: TGTGCCAGCAGTGTGTCTGGGTCGGGACTAGCGGACAAGCCCACAGATACGCAGTATTTT. It translates to CASSVSGSGLADKPTDTQYF. Supplemented by reference TRBV2 and TRBJ2-3, the full variable domain reads EPEVTQTPSHQVTQMGQEVILRCVPISNHLYFYWYRQILGQKVEFLVSFYNNEISEKSEIFDDQFSVERPDGSNFTLKIRSTKLEDSAMYFCASSVSGSGLADKPTDTQYFGPGTRLTVL.